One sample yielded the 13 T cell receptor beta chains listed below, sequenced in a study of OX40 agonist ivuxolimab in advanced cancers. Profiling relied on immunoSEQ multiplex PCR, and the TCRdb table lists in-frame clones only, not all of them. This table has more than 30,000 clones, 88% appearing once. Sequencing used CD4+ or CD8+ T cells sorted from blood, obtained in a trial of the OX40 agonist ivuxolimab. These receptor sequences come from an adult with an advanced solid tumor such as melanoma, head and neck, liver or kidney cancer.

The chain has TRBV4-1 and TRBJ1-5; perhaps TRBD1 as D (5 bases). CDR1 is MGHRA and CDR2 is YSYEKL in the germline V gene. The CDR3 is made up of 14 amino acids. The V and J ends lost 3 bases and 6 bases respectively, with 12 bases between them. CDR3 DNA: TGCGCCAGCAGCCACGGGGGATCAGTTCAGCCCCAGCATTTT. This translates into CASSHGGSVQPQHF.

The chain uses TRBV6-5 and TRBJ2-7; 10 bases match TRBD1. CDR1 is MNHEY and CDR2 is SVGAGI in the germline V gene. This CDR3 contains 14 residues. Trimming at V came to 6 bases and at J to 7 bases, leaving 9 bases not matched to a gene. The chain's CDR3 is CASRSGTGDREQYF. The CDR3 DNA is TGTGCCAGCAGGTCAGGGACAGGGGACCGGGAGCAGTACTTC.

The CDR3 region has the DNA TGTGCCAGCAGCCCGGGGGTAGGGGCTGAAGCTTTCTTT. It encodes CASSPGVGAEAFF. This chain links TRBV11-3 with TRBJ1-1, with D possibly matching TRBD1 (5 bases). The CDR3 sequence is 13 residues long. From germline, CDR1 is SGHNT and CDR2 YENEEA. Trimming removed 5 bases from V and 6 bases from J, with 13 bases in between.

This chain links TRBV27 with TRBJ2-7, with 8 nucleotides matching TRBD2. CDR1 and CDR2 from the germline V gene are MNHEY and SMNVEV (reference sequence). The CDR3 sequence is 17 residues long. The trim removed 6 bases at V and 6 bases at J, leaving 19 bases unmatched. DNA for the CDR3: TGTGCCAGCAGCCGAACGGGGGGGAGGGTACCTCTCGGCGAGCAGTACTTC. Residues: CASSRTGGRVPLGEQYF.

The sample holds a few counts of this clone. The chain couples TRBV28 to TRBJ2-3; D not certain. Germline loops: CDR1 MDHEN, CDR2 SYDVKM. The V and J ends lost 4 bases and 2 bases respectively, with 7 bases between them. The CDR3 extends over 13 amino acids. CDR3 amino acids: CASSWENTDTQYF. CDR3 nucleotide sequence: TGTGCCAGCAGTTGGGAAAACACAGATACGCAGTATTTT.

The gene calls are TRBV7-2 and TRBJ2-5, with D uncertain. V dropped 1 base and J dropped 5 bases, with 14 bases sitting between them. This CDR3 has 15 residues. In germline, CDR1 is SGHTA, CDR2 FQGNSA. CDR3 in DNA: TGTGCCAGCAGCTTAGTGGCTAGTCGAGGCGAGACCCAGTACTTC. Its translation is CASSLVASRGETQYF.

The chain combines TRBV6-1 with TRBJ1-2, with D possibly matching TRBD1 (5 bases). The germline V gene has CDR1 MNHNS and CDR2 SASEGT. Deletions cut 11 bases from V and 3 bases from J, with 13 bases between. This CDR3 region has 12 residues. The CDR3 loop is CAGGETYYGYTF. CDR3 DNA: TGTGCCGGGGGAGAGACTTACTATGGCTACACCTTC.

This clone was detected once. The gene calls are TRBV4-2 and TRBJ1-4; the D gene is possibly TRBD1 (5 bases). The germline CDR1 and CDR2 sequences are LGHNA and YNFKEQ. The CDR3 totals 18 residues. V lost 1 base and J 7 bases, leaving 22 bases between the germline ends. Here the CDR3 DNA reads TGTGCCAGCAGCCAAGTCAAAAGGGGCCGCAGGCTTAGTGAAAAACTGTTTTTT. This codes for CASSQVKRGRRLSEKLFF.

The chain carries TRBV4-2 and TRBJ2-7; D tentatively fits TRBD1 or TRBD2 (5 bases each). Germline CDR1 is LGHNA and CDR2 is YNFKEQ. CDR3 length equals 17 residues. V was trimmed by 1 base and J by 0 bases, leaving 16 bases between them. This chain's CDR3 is CASSQVSGSDPSYEQYF. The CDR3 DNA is TGTGCCAGCAGCCAAGTTTCAGGGAGCGACCCCTCCTACGAGCAGTACTTC.

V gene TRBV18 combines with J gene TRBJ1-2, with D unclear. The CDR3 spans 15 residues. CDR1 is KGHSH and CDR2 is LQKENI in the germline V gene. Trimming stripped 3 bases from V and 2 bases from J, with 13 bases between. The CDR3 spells CASSPIPETNYGYTF. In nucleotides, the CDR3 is TGTGCCAGCTCACCCATTCCCGAAACAAACTATGGCTACACCTTC.

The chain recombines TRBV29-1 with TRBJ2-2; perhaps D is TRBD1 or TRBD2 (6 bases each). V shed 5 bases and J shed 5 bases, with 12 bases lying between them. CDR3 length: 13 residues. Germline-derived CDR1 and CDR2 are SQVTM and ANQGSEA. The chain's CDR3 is CSVIRGGTGELFF. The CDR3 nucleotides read TGCAGCGTTATCAGGGGAGGAACCGGGGAGCTGTTTTTT.

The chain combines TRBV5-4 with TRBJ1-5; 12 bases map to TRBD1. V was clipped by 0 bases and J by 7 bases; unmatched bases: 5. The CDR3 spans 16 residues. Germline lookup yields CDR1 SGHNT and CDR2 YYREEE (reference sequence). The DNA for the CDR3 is TGTGCCAGCAGCTTGGGGGGACAGGGGGCGGGACAGCCCCAGCATTTT. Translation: CASSLGGQGAGQPQHF.

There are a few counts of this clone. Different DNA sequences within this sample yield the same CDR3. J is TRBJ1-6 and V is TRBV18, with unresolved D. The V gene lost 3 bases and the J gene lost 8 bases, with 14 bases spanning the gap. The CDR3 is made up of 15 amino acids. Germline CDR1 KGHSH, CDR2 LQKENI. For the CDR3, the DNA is TGTGCCAGCTCACCGGACGAGCGGAGGTATTCACCCCTCCACTTT. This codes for CASSPDERRYSPLHF.